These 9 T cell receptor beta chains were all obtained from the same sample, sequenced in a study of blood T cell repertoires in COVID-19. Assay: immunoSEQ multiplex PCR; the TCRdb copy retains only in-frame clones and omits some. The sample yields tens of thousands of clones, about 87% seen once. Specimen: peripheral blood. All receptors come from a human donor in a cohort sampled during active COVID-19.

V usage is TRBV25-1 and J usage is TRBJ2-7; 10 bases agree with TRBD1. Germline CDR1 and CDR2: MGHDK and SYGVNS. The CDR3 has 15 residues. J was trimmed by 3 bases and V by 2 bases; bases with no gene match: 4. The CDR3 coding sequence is TGTGCCAGCAGTGAAATTCGGACAGGGGGCTACGAGCAGTACTTC. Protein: CASSEIRTGGYEQYF.

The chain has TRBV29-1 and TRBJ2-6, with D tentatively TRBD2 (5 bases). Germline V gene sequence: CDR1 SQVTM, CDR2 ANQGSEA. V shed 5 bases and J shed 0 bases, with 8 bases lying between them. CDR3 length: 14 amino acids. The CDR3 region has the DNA TGCAGCGTTCTGGGAGCCTCTGGGGCCAACGTCCTGACTTTC. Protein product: CSVLGASGANVLTF.

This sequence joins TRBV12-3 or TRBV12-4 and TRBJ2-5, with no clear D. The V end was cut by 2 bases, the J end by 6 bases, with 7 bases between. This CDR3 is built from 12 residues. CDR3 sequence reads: CASSLNEKTQYF. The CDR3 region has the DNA TGTGCCAGCAGTTTAAACGAGAAGACCCAGTACTTC.

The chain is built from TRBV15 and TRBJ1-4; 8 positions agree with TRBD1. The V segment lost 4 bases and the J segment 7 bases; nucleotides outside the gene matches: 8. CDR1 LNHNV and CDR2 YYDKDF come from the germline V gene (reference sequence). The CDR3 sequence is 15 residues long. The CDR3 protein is CATSNGQGNGEKLFF. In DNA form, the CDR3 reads TGTGCCACCAGCAACGGACAGGGCAATGGTGAAAAACTGTTTTTT.

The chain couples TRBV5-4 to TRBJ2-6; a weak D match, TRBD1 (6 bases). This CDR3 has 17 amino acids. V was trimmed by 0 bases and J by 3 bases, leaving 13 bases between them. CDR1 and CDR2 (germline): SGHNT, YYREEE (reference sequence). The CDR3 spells CASSLGTATVGANVLTF. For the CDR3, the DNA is TGTGCCAGCAGCTTGGGGACAGCTACGGTTGGGGCCAACGTCCTGACTTTC.

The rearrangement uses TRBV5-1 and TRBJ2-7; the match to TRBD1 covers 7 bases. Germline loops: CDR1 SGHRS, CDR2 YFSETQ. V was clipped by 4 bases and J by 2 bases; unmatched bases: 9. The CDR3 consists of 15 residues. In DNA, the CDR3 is TGCGCCAGCAGCCCCAACCCCGACAGGGCCTACGAGCAGTACTTC. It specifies CASSPNPDRAYEQYF.

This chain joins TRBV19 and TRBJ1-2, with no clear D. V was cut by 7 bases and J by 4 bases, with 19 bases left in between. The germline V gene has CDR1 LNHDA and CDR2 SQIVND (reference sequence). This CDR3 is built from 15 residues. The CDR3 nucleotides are TGTGCCAGTATTGACCCCCGGTCGGGGAGCTATGGCTACACCTTC. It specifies CASIDPRSGSYGYTF.

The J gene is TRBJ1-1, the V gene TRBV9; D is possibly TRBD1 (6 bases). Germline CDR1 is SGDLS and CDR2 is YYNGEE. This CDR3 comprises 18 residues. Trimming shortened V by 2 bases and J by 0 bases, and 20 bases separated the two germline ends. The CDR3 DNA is TGTGCCAGCAGCGTTTCTCCCCTTACCCAGGGGATGAACACTGAAGCTTTCTTT. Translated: CASSVSPLTQGMNTEAFF.

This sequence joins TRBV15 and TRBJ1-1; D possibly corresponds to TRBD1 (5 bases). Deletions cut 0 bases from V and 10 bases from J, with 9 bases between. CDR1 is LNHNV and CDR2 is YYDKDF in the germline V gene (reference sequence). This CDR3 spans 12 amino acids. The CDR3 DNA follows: TGTGCCACCAGCAGAGATAGGGGCGGAGCTTTCTTT. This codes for CATSRDRGGAFF.